This T cell receptor (beta chain) was identified during a study of Ad26.COV2.S vaccination and SARS-CoV-2 variants. Study results and caveats: CD8+ and CD4+ T cells specific for spike reportedly responded with substantial breadth after vaccination. Greater spike-specific TCR breadth was seen in vaccine recipients than in placebo recipients.

Noted treatment: over 15 received Ad26.COV2.S at low or high dose, single or two shots; five or six received placebo; per-sample allocation not given. All samples were drawn on day 63, counting from the first vaccine or placebo injection. As its vector, the vaccine had Ad26, which expressed Wuhan-strain SARS-CoV-2 spike. The CDR3 extends over 13 amino acids. Between the trimmed V and J ends, which lost 3 bases and 7 bases, there was a span of 12 bases. Profiling relied on immunoSEQ multiplex PCR, and the TCRdb table lists in-frame clones only, not all of them. Found here are 300,000 to 350,000 clones, almost 90% of them singletons; the top ten hold around 5.5%. Details on this clone: Its target is not known.

The genes are TRBV12-3 or TRBV12-4 and TRBJ1-2, with D perhaps matching TRBD1 (6 bases). The clonotype comes from a person aged 18-65 years who received the Ad26.COV2.S COVID-19 vaccine or a placebo. The sequencing here drew on peripheral blood, taken in a trial of Ad26.COV2.S vaccine versus placebo. CDR3 loop: CASSLGAVGGYTF. The CDR3 nucleotides are TGTGCCAGCAGTTTGGGGGCGGTAGGTGGCTACACCTTC.